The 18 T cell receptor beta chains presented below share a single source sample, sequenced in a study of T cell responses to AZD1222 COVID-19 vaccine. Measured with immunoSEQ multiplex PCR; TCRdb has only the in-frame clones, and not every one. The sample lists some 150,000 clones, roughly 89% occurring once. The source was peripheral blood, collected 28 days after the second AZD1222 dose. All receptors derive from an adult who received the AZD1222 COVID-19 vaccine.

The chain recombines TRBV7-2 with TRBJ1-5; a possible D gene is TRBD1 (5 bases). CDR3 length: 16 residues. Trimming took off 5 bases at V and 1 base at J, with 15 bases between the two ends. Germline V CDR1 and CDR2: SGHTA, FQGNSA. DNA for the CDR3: TGTGCCAGCAGCCCAAGACAGACGGGGAGCAATCAGCCCCAGCATTTT. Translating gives CASSPRQTGSNQPQHF.

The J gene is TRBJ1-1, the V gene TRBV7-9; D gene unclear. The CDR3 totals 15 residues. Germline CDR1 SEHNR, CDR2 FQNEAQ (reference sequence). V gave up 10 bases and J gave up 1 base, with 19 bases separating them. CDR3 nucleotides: TGTGCCACAAACCCGCGGGTGGTGGGGAACACTGAAGCTTTCTTT. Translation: CATNPRVVGNTEAFF. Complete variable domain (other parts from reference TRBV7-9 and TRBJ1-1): DTGVSQNPRHKITKRGQNVTFRCDPISEHNRLYWYRQTLGQGPEFLTYFQNEAQLEKSRLLSDRFSAERPKGSFSTLEIQRTEQGDSAMYLCATNPRVVGNTEAFFGQGTRLTVV.

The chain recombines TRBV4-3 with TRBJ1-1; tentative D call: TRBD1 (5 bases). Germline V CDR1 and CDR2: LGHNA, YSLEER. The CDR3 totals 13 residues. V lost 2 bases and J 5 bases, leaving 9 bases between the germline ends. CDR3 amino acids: CASSQLQGTEAFF. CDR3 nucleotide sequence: TGCGCCAGCAGCCAACTGCAGGGAACTGAAGCTTTCTTT.

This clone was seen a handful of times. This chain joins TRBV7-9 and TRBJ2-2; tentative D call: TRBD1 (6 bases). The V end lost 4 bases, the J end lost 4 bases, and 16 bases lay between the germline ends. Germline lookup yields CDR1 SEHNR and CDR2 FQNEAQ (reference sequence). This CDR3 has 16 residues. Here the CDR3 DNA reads TGTGCCAGCAGCTCGCCGCCGGGACACCCCACCGGGGAGCTGTTTTTT. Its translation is CASSSPPGHPTGELFF.

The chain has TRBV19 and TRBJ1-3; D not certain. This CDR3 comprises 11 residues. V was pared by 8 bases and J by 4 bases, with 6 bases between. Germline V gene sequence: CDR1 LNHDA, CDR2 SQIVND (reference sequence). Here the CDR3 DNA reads TGTGCCAGTTTGGCAGGAAACACCATATATTTT. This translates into CASLAGNTIYF.

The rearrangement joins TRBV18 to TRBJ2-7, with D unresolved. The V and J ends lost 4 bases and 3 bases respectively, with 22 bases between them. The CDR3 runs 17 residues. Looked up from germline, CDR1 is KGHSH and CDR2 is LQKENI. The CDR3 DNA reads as TGTGCCAGCTCACTCTCAGCCGCCAGAGAGAAGTACTACGAGCAGTACTTC. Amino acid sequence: CASSLSAAREKYYEQYF.

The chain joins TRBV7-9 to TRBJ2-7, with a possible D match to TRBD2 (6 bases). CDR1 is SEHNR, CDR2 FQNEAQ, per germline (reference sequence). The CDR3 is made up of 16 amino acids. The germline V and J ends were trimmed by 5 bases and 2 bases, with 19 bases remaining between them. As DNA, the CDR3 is TGTGCCAGCAGCCCCGGGGGATCGGTGAAACCCTACGAGCAGTACTTC. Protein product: CASSPGGSVKPYEQYF.

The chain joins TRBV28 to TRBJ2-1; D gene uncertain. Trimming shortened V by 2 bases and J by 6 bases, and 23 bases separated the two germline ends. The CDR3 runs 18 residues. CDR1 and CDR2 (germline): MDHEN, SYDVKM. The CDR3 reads CASSLPRPDSFGPNEQFF. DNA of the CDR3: TGTGCCAGCAGTTTACCACGCCCTGACTCCTTCGGCCCCAATGAGCAGTTCTTC.

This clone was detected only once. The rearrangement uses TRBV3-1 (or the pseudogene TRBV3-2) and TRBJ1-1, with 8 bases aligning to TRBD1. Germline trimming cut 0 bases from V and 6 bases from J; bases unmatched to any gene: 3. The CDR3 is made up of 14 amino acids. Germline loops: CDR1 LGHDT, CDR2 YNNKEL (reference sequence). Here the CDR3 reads CASSQEGQGAEAFF. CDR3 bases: TGTGCCAGCAGCCAAGAAGGACAGGGCGCTGAAGCTTTCTTT.

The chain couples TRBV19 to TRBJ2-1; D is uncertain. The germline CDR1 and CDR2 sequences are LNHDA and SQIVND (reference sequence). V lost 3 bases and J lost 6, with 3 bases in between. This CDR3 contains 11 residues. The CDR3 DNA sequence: TGTGCCAGTAGTATTGTCAATGAGCAGTTCTTC. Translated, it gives CASSIVNEQFF.

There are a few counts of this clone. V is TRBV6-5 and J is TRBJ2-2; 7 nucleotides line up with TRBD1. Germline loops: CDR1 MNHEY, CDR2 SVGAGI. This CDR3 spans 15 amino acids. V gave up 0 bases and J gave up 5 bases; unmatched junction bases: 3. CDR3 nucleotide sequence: TGTGCCAGCAGTTACTCGCTGACAGGGACCGGGGAGCTGTTTTTT. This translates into CASSYSLTGTGELFF.

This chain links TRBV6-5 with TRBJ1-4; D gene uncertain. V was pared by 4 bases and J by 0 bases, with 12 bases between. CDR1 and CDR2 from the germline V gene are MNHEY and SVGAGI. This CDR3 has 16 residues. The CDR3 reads CASSFSSPTTNEKLFF. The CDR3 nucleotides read TGTGCCAGCAGTTTTAGCAGCCCGACAACTAATGAAAAACTGTTTTTT.

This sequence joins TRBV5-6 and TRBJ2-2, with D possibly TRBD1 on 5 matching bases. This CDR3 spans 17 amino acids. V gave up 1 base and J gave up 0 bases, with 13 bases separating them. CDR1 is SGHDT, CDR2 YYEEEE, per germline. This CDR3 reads CASSLNTGSANTGELFF. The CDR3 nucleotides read TGTGCCAGCAGCTTGAATACAGGCTCTGCGAACACCGGGGAGCTGTTTTTT.

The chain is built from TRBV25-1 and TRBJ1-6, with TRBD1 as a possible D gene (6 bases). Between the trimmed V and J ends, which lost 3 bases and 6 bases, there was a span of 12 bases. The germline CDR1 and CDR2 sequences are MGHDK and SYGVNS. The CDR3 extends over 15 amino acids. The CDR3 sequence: CASSDSGEGNSPLHF. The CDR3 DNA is TGTGCCAGCAGTGATTCAGGGGAAGGTAATTCACCCCTCCACTTT.

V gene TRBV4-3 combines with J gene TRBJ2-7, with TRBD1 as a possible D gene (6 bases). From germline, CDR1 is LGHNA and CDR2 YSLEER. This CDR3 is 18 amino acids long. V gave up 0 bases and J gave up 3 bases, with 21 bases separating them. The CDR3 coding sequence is TGCGCCAGCAGCCAAGATCATCGGTCTTGGCAGGGGAACTACGAGCAGTACTTC. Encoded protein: CASSQDHRSWQGNYEQYF.

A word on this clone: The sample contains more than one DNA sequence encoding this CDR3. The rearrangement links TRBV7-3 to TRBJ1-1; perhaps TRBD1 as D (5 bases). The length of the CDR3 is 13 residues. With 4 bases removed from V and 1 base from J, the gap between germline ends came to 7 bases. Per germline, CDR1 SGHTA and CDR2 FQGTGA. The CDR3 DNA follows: TGTGCCAGCAGCTCCGGACAGAACACTGAAGCTTTCTTT. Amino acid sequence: CASSSGQNTEAFF.

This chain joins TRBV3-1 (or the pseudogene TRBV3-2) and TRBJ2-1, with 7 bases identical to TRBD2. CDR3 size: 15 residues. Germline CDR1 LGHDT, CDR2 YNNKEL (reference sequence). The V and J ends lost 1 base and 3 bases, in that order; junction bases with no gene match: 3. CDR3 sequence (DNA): TGTGCCAGCAGCCAAGCTCGCGGGAGCTACAATGAGCAGTTCTTC. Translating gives CASSQARGSYNEQFF.

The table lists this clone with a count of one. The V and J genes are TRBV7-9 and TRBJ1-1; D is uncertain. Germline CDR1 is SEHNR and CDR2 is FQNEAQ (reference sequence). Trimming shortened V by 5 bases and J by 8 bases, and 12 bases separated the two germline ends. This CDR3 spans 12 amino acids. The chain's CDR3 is CASSLRQTEAFF. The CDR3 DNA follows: TGTGCCAGCAGCCTTCGACAAACCGAAGCTTTCTTT. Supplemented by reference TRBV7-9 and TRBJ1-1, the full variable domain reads DTGVSQNPRHKITKRGQNVTFRCDPISEHNRLYWYRQTLGQGPEFLTYFQNEAQLEKSRLLSDRFSAERPKGSFSTLEIQRTEQGDSAMYLCASSLRQTEAFFGQGTRLTVV.